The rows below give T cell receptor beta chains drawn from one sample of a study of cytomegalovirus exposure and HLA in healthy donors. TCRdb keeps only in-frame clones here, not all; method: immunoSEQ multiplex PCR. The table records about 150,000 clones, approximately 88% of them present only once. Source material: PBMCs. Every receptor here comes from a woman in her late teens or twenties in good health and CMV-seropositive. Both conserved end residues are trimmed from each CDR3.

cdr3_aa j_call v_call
ASSLGAGPISYNEQF TRBJ2-1 TRBV7-8
AWSVPGQQSGYT TRBJ1-2 TRBV30
ASSAGLSSYNEQF TRBJ2-1 TRBV9
SVQAINNEQF TRBJ2-1 TRBV29-1
AWRVGANTGELF TRBJ2-2 TRBV30
ASSLPLQAHGYT TRBJ1-2 TRBV7-9
ASSLQGHHTQY TRBJ2-3 TRBV6-4
ASSNQGGSSTDTQY TRBJ2-3 TRBV11-3
ASSQGAENVGYT TRBJ1-2 TRBV2
ASSFGQIQNTGELF TRBJ2-2 TRBV7-6
ASSLGEGYTEAF TRBJ1-1 TRBV5-4
ASSLVEETQY TRBJ2-5 TRBV5-1
ASSSDSSGNTIY TRBJ1-3 TRBV5-5
ASGTGVNTEAF TRBJ1-1 TRBV19
ASSQEGPGVSYGYT TRBJ1-2 TRBV4-1
ASSLGRGANTEAF TRBJ1-1 TRBV4-2
ASSLQGFADTQY TRBJ2-3 TRBV10-1
ASSFLAGGRTDTQY TRBJ2-3 TRBV7-9
ASSFGTGLSGSYNEQF TRBJ2-1 TRBV7-9